This T cell receptor beta chain derives from a study of blood T cell repertoires in COVID-19. Study-wide background: Sites across the United States, Italy and Spain contributed samples from acute and convalescent COVID-19. PBMCs, B-cell-depleted T cells, or T cells were the source of the cDNA or gDNA that made up the material.

The junction had 10 bases not matched to a gene; V was cut back by 5 bases and J by 5 bases. Germline lookup yields CDR1 SGHTA and CDR2 FQGNSA. The length of the CDR3 is 15 residues. Repertoires were generated with immunoSEQ multiplex PCR, while TCRdb's copy carries only in-frame clones and drops some. The sample lists more than 65,000 clones, roughly 89% seen once, with roughly 3.5% in the top ten. Sequencing was carried out using peripheral blood. This chain links TRBV7-2 with TRBJ1-1, with TRBD1 identical over 8 bases. This TCR came from a man in his fifties or sixties with acute or convalescent COVID-19. The CDR3 DNA follows: TGTGCCAGCAGCCTTCGACAGGGGATCTCGACTGAAGCTTTCTTT. Amino acids: CASSLRQGISTEAFF.